This TCR beta chain was documented in a study of T cell changes during pregnancy in multiple sclerosis. The germline gives CDR1 MNHEY, CDR2 SMNVEV (reference sequence). V lost 5 bases to trimming and J lost 6 bases; unmatched junction nucleotides: 8. The length of the CDR3 is 15 residues. Data came from immunoSEQ multiplex PCR; TCRdb stores just in-frame clones and leaves some out. Of about 75,000 clones detected, 94% appear once; the ten largest clones hold roughly 0.14%. The sequencing used CD4+ T cells from peripheral blood mononuclear cells, collected after pregnancy. The source of this sequence is a female donor with multiple sclerosis, enrolled in a pregnancy study. The chain links TRBV27 to TRBJ2-7; 12 bases align to TRBD2. The DNA of the CDR3 is TGTGCCAGCAGTCAACTAGCGGGAGGACGTGGCGAGCAGTACTTC. This codes for CASSQLAGGRGEQYF.